The 32 T cell receptor beta chains presented below share a single source sample, sequenced in a study of T cells in localized non-small cell lung cancer. Repertoires were generated with immunoSEQ multiplex PCR, while TCRdb's copy carries only in-frame clones and drops some. Among 25,000 to 35,000 clones listed, about 91% were seen once. The source was PBMCs, collected before any cancer treatment. The receptors originated from a man aged 35-69 years with stage II lung adenocarcinoma.

The chain carries TRBV7-2 and TRBJ2-7; a possible D gene is TRBD2 (6 bases). This CDR3 is built from 16 residues. Germline V gene sequence: CDR1 SGHTA, CDR2 FQGNSA. Trimming left V 5 bases short and J 0 bases short, with 17 bases between. The CDR3 DNA sequence: TGTGCCAGCAGCCTGGGACTCCTACGGAGCTCCTACGAGCAGTACTTC. Translated: CASSLGLLRSSYEQYF.

The V and J genes are TRBV27 and TRBJ2-7, with 8 bases matching TRBD2. Germline-derived CDR1 and CDR2 are MNHEY and SMNVEV (reference sequence). This CDR3 spans 15 amino acids. V trimming: 2 bases; J trimming: 4 bases; junction bases outside the gene matches: 7. CDR3 coding DNA: TGTGCCAGCAGTTTAAGTGTTAGCGGGAAGTACGAGCAGTACTTC. This encodes CASSLSVSGKYEQYF.

V and J are TRBV5-1 and TRBJ2-3; 7 nucleotides align to TRBD2. CDR3 length: 13 amino acids. V trimming: 1 base; J trimming: 6 bases; junction bases outside the gene matches: 2. Germline lookup yields CDR1 SGHRS and CDR2 YFSETQ. The CDR3 protein is CASSLRRGDTQYF. The DNA for the CDR3 is TGCGCCAGCAGCTTGAGGCGGGGGGATACGCAGTATTTT.

V gene TRBV28 combines with J gene TRBJ2-3; TRBD2 is a possible D gene (5 bases). V was clipped by 0 bases and J by 9 bases, with 16 bases between them. The germline CDR1 and CDR2 sequences are MDHEN and SYDVKM. The CDR3 length is 15 residues. The CDR3 DNA sequence: TGTGCCAGCAGTTTATGGGGCCCCCTCGGGGAGACGCAGTATTTT. Protein sequence: CASSLWGPLGETQYF.

V usage is TRBV28 and J usage is TRBJ1-5; D may be TRBD1 (5 bases). The CDR3 loop spans 17 amino acids. The V and J ends lost 4 bases and 1 base respectively, with 17 bases between them. Per germline, CDR1 MDHEN and CDR2 SYDVKM. The CDR3 DNA sequence: TGTGCCAGCAGTTCTCCCGGGGCAGGGCGAAGCAATCAGCCCCAGCATTTT. As protein: CASSSPGAGRSNQPQHF.

The chain links TRBV11-2 to TRBJ2-1; 7 positions agree with TRBD2. Per the germline V gene, CDR1 is SGHAT and CDR2 is FQNNGV. The CDR3 loop spans 15 amino acids. V lost 5 bases, J lost 3 bases, and 7 bases stayed unmatched. DNA for the CDR3: TGTGCCAGCAGCCCCCGGGCTAGCGGCTACAATGAGCAGTTCTTC. Amino acids: CASSPRASGYNEQFF.

The chain combines TRBV28 with TRBJ2-7, with D maybe TRBD2 (6 bases). V was pared by 3 bases and J by 2 bases, with 14 bases between. Germline V gives CDR1 MDHEN, CDR2 SYDVKM. There are 15 residues in the CDR3. In nucleotides, the CDR3 is TGTGCCAGCAGTTTTCTTTTGGGCGGGACCTACGAGCAGTACTTC. This translates into CASSFLLGGTYEQYF.

This chain joins TRBV28 and TRBJ2-7; D unclear. Germline assignment: CDR1 MDHEN and CDR2 SYDVKM. CDR3 size: 13 residues. The V end was cut by 3 bases, the J end by 3 bases, with 9 bases between. The CDR3 is CASSFSQSYEQYF. The CDR3 DNA reads TGTGCCAGCAGTTTTAGTCAGAGCTACGAGCAGTACTTC.

The V call is TRBV12-5, the J call TRBJ1-2, with D unresolved. The CDR3 loop spans 12 amino acids. The ends were cut back, 0 bases at V and 7 bases at J, with 6 bases in the middle. Per germline, CDR1 LGHNT and CDR2 FRNRAP. The CDR3 bases are TGTGCTAGTGGTTTGGTAGCGGTTGGCTACACCTTC. Protein: CASGLVAVGYTF. The variable domain in full, completed from reference TRBV12-5 and TRBJ1-2, reads DARVTQTPRHKVTEMGQEVTMRCQPILGHNTVFWYRQTMMQGLELLAYFRNRAPLDDSGMPKDRFSAEMPDATLATLKIQPSEPRDSAVYFCASGLVAVGYTFGSGTRLTVV.

On this clone itself: The sample contains more than one DNA sequence encoding this CDR3. The J gene is TRBJ2-7, the V gene TRBV28, with TRBD1 matching 8 bases. V lost 6 bases, J lost 4 bases, and 5 bases stayed unmatched. The CDR3 loop spans 13 amino acids. CDR1 is MDHEN, CDR2 SYDVKM, per germline. The DNA of the CDR3 is TGTGCCAGCAGGGGCCAGGGGGCTTACGAGCAGTACTTC. This translates into CASRGQGAYEQYF.

V gene TRBV6-1 combines with J gene TRBJ2-3, with 7 bases aligning to TRBD2. The junction had 9 bases not matched to a gene; V was cut back by 8 bases and J by 4 bases. The CDR3 sequence is 14 residues long. The V gene's germline CDR1 is MNHNS and CDR2 SASEGT. CDR3 in amino acids: CASRGAGVADTQYF. CDR3 coding DNA: TGTGCCAGCCGAGGGGCGGGAGTGGCAGATACGCAGTATTTT.

The V call is TRBV5-1, the J call TRBJ1-2; the match to TRBD1 covers 7 bases. Germline V lookup: CDR1 SGHRS, CDR2 YFSETQ. The junction had 6 bases not matched to a gene; V was cut back by 0 bases and J by 7 bases. The CDR3 runs to 14 residues. CDR3 in amino acids: CASSLDQGVIGYTF. Here the CDR3 DNA reads TGCGCCAGCAGCTTGGATCAGGGGGTTATTGGCTACACCTTC.

The chain couples TRBV7-8 to TRBJ2-7; D call uncertain. Trimming stripped 2 bases from V and 5 bases from J, with 10 bases between. The CDR3 runs to 13 residues. From germline, CDR1 is SGHVS and CDR2 FQNEAQ. The CDR3 here is CASSLRPLDEQYF. The CDR3 coding sequence is TGTGCCAGCAGCTTAAGACCCCTCGACGAGCAGTACTTC. The full variable domain, its missing parts supplied by reference TRBV7-8 and TRBJ2-7, is GAGVSQSPRYKVAKRGQDVALRCDPISGHVSLFWYQQALGQGPEFLTYFQNEAQLDKSGLPSDRFFAERPEGSVSTLKIQRTQQEDSAVYLCASSLRPLDEQYFGPGTRLTVT.

This clone is a singleton in its sample. The rearrangement uses TRBV5-4 and TRBJ2-5; 7 bases match TRBD2. Trimming at V came to 0 bases and at J to 4 bases, leaving 6 bases not matched to a gene. This CDR3 contains 15 residues. Germline lookup yields CDR1 SGHNT and CDR2 YYREEE (reference sequence). Written as DNA, the CDR3 is TGTGCCAGCAGCTTGGGAGGCGGGAGTGGAGAGACCCAGTACTTC. This sequence encodes CASSLGGGSGETQYF.

The genes are TRBV7-6 and TRBJ2-7, with TRBD2 matching over 9 bases. The germline CDR1 and CDR2 sequences are SGHVS and FNYEAQ. CDR3 length equals 16 residues. V shed 3 bases and J 0 bases; nucleotides not matched to a gene: 6. CDR3 in DNA: TGTGCCAGCAGCTTGGGCGGGAGGGGGAGCTCCTACGAGCAGTACTTC. It codes for CASSLGGRGSSYEQYF. The whole variable domain, remainder taken from reference TRBV7-6 and TRBJ2-7, is GAGVSQSPRYKVTKRGQDVALRCDPISGHVSLYWYRQALGQGPEFLTYFNYEAQQDKSGLPNDRFSAERPEGSISTLTIQRTEQRDSAMYRCASSLGGRGSSYEQYFGPGTRLTVT.

The chain uses TRBV5-1 and TRBJ2-7; D gene ambiguous. Germline CDR1 reads SGHRS; CDR2 reads YFSETQ. The CDR3 is 14 amino acids. V gave up 0 bases and J gave up 4 bases, with 11 bases separating them. The CDR3 spells CASSLGGFLYEQYF. In DNA form, the CDR3 reads TGCGCCAGCAGCTTGGGCGGCTTTCTGTACGAGCAGTACTTC.

Worth noting for this clone: Other DNA sequences in the sample encode the same CDR3. The chain employs TRBV20-1 and TRBJ2-5; D is unresolved. Trimming took 5 bases from V and 5 from J, leaving 9 bases between them. The length of the CDR3 is 11 residues. Germline V gene sequence: CDR1 DFQATT, CDR2 SNEGSKA (reference sequence). CDR3 nucleotides: TGCAGTGCTTCCGTCGGGGAGACCCAGTACTTC. Its translation: CSASVGETQYF.

This chain joins TRBV7-6 and TRBJ2-1; D unresolved. Trimming took 3 bases from V and 1 from J, leaving 4 bases between them. Germline assignment: CDR1 SGHVS and CDR2 FNYEAQ. The CDR3 is 13 residues long. The CDR3: CASSFSSYNEQFF. The CDR3 coding sequence is TGTGCCAGCAGCTTTTCATCCTACAATGAGCAGTTCTTC.

This clone has only one observation. The chain couples TRBV11-2 to TRBJ2-7, with 10 bases matching TRBD2. The trim removed 5 bases at V and 3 bases at J, leaving 4 bases unmatched. The CDR3 totals 14 residues. Per germline, CDR1 SGHAT and CDR2 FQNNGV. CDR3 DNA: TGTGCCAGCAGCCGGACTAGCGGTATCTACGAGCAGTACTTC. This gives the protein CASSRTSGIYEQYF.

This clone showed up just once. V usage is TRBV11-2 and J usage is TRBJ2-7; D remains ambiguous. Trimming took off 4 bases at V and 5 bases at J, with 6 bases between the two ends. The length of the CDR3 is 11 residues. The V gene's germline CDR1 is SGHAT and CDR2 FQNNGV. CDR3 region: CASSYLDEQYF. The CDR3 coding sequence is TGTGCCAGCAGCTATCTGGACGAGCAGTACTTC. The variable domain in full, with the rest retrieved from reference TRBV11-2 and TRBJ2-7, is EAGVAQSPRYKIIEKRQSVAFWCNPISGHATLYWYQQILGQGPKLLIQFQNNGVVDDSQLPKDRFSAERLKGVDSTLKIQPAKLEDSAVYLCASSYLDEQYFGPGTRLTVT.

This chain uses TRBV5-6 with TRBJ2-3; 8 nucleotides align to TRBD2. The CDR3 has 19 amino acids. V shed 2 bases and J 1 base; nucleotides not matched to a gene: 15. Germline CDR1 is SGHDT and CDR2 is YYEEEE. The CDR3 reads CASSFPGAGAPWGTDTQYF. CDR3 coding DNA: TGTGCCAGCAGCTTCCCCGGAGCGGGAGCCCCGTGGGGCACAGATACGCAGTATTTT.

The CDR3 sequence: CASSIAGPAYEQYF. The CDR3 DNA reads as TGTGCCAGTAGTATAGCGGGCCCAGCCTACGAGCAGTACTTC. J is TRBJ2-7 and V is TRBV19; D is unresolved. V dropped 1 base and J dropped 2 bases, with 9 bases sitting between them. The length of the CDR3 is 14 residues. Germline CDR1 and CDR2: LNHDA and SQIVND (reference sequence).

In this sample, this clone turned up a few times. The V gene is TRBV27, the J gene TRBJ1-2; 7 bases match TRBD1. Germline V gene lookup returns CDR1 MNHEY and CDR2 SMNVEV (reference sequence). There are 13 residues in the CDR3. Germline trimming cut 5 bases from V and 5 bases from J; bases unmatched to any gene: 5. CDR3 nucleotides: TGTGCCAGCAGTCTAGGGACAGCTTATGGCTACACCTTC. Translating it yields CASSLGTAYGYTF.

This CDR3 is CASSLGTYEQYF. CDR3 nucleotides: TGTGCCAGCAGCCTCGGCACCTACGAGCAGTACTTC. V and J are TRBV5-4 and TRBJ2-7, with D unresolved. Germline CDR1 is SGHNT and CDR2 is YYREEE (reference sequence). There are 12 residues in the CDR3. The V gene lost 4 bases and the J gene lost 2 bases, with 7 bases spanning the gap.

This sequence joins TRBV6-5 and TRBJ1-1; 7 nucleotides line up with TRBD1. There are 14 residues in the CDR3. Germline CDR1 and CDR2: MNHEY and SVGAGI. The ends lost 6 bases at V and 0 bases at J; junction bases unmatched: 4. CDR3 coding DNA: TGTGCCAGCAGCAGGGGGGATTTGAACACTGAAGCTTTCTTT. Translated, it gives CASSRGDLNTEAFF.

The chain links TRBV6-1 to TRBJ1-5; TRBD1 matches at 7 bases. Germline values: CDR1 MNHNS, CDR2 SASEGT. The CDR3 extends over 15 amino acids. V lost 4 bases and J lost 0; bases outside the gene matches: 3. CDR3 region: CASSGDSFSNQPQHF. CDR3 bases: TGTGCCAGCAGTGGGGACAGCTTTAGCAATCAGCCCCAGCATTTT.

The V gene is TRBV7-2, the J gene TRBJ1-1; 7 bases match TRBD1. The CDR3 totals 14 residues. The V gene's germline CDR1 is SGHTA and CDR2 FQGNSA. V gave up 3 bases and J gave up 0 bases; unmatched junction bases: 1. CDR3 in amino acids: CASSLGQMNTEAFF. The CDR3 coding sequence is TGTGCCAGCAGCTTGGGACAGATGAACACTGAAGCTTTCTTT.

The chain carries TRBV5-1 and TRBJ1-1, with 9 nucleotides matching TRBD1. The CDR3 has 18 residues. Germline V gene lookup returns CDR1 SGHRS and CDR2 YFSETQ. V shed 4 bases and J 1 base; nucleotides not matched to a gene: 14. The CDR3 bases are TGCGCCAGCAGCGCACGGACAGGGGCCTCAGGTCGGAACACTGAAGCTTTCTTT. It yields the protein CASSARTGASGRNTEAFF.

The chain joins TRBV7-2 to TRBJ2-7, with 8 bases that match TRBD2. The CDR3 spans 13 residues. V lost 8 bases and J lost 7; bases outside the gene matches: 10. Looked up from germline, CDR1 is SGHTA and CDR2 is FQGNSA. The CDR3 sequence is CASSSGRPGEQYF. For the CDR3, the DNA is TGTGCCAGCTCCAGCGGGAGACCTGGTGAGCAGTACTTC. The full variable domain, its missing parts supplied by reference TRBV7-2 and TRBJ2-7, is GAGVSQSPSNKVTEKGKDVELRCDPISGHTALYWYRQSLGQGLEFLIYFQGNSAPDKSGLPSDRFSAERTGGSVSTLTIQRTQQEDSAVYLCASSSGRPGEQYFGPGTRLTVT.

The chain is built from TRBV18 and TRBJ1-5, with 10 positions matching TRBD1. The V gene end was trimmed by 3 bases and the J gene end by 7 bases; junction bases not matched to a gene: 3. The germline gives CDR1 KGHSH, CDR2 LQKENI. The CDR3 is made up of 14 amino acids. CDR3 DNA sequence: TGTGCCAGCTCACCCTCGGGACAGGGGCAGCCCCAGCATTTT. Protein product: CASSPSGQGQPQHF.

The chain couples TRBV11-2 to TRBJ1-5, with D unclear. The germline V gene has CDR1 SGHAT and CDR2 FQNNGV. The V end was cut by 1 base, the J end by 8 bases, with 9 bases between. The CDR3 loop spans 13 amino acids. This CDR3 reads CASSLGPRKPQHF. DNA for the CDR3: TGTGCCAGCAGCTTAGGCCCAAGGAAGCCCCAGCATTTT.

The CDR3 DNA sequence: TGCGCCAGCAGCTCCTCAGGGGCTAGCACAGATACGCAGTATTTT. This gives the protein CASSSSGASTDTQYF. The rearrangement joins TRBV5-1 to TRBJ2-3, with D tentatively TRBD1 (6 bases). CDR3 length equals 15 residues. From germline, CDR1 is SGHRS and CDR2 YFSETQ. Trimming took off 3 bases at V and 0 bases at J, with 11 bases between the two ends.